Described below is a single T cell receptor (beta chain) sequence and its context. A read error may be the cause here, since a much bigger clone is one base away. The library came from three nested PCR rounds adapted from ARM-PCR protocols. Each CDR3 protein is one row after TCRdb ran MiXCR on the multiplex PCR reads. Of approximately 150,000 distinct CDR3 sequences in the sample, approximately 66% are singletons; the top ten hold 18%. This entry is derived from a study of tumor and adjacent non-tumor tissue in lung cancer. At the level of the study: About 4.17 million productive TCRbeta reads were obtained per sample on average.

The template was RNA from unsorted bulk tissue. Germline lookup yields CDR1 MNHNS and CDR2 SASEGT. The CDR3 consists of 11 residues. The sequence came from a man in his fifties or sixties with small cell lung cancer. The sample taken for sequencing was lung tumor tissue. This chain uses TRBV6-1 with TRBJ2-1; D is undetermined. The CDR3 DNA is TGTGCCGGCAGTGAAGTTAATGAGCAGTTCTTC. Translation: CAGSEVNEQFF.